A single sample gave rise to the 29 T cell receptor beta chains below, sequenced in a study of blood T cell repertoires in COVID-19. The assay was immunoSEQ multiplex PCR, and TCRdb's table has in-frame clones only and misses some. The table includes a few hundred thousand clones, 80% to 85% detected once. The sequenced sample was peripheral blood. The receptors were sampled from an older person with COVID-19, enrolled during active disease.

V is TRBV4-1 and J is TRBJ1-4; D may be TRBD1 (6 bases). The CDR3 covers 16 residues. Trimming cost V 0 bases and J 8 bases, with 16 bases left between them. CDR1 is MGHRA, CDR2 YSYEKL, per germline. CDR3 amino acids: CASSQDQGSRGEKLFF. In nucleotides, the CDR3 is TGCGCCAGCAGCCAAGATCAGGGCAGTAGGGGGGAAAAACTGTTTTTT.

A few counts support this clone. The chain carries TRBV7-9 and TRBJ2-3; possibly TRBD1 for D (5 bases). The CDR3 covers 13 residues. V was trimmed by 4 bases and J by 5 bases, leaving 10 bases between them. Looked up from germline, CDR1 is SEHNR and CDR2 is FQNEAQ (reference sequence). The CDR3 sequence: CASSSQVQDTQYF. The CDR3 DNA follows: TGTGCCAGCAGCTCACAGGTTCAAGATACGCAGTATTTT.

This sequence joins TRBV6-6 and TRBJ1-1; D not resolved. CDR1 and CDR2 (germline): MNHNY, SVGAGI (reference sequence). This CDR3 comprises 15 residues. Trimming left V 5 bases short and J 6 bases short, with 19 bases between. The CDR3 loop is CASSTLRGKGSEAFF. For the CDR3, the DNA is TGTGCCAGCAGTACGCTACGGGGAAAGGGATCTGAAGCTTTCTTT.

The chain employs TRBV19 and TRBJ2-2; TRBD1 matches at 8 bases. Germline loops: CDR1 LNHDA, CDR2 SQIVND (reference sequence). The V segment lost 9 bases and the J segment 5 bases; nucleotides outside the gene matches: 17. This CDR3 has 17 residues. The CDR3 coding sequence is TGTGCCAGCAGCTCTGACAGGGCAGGGGGCAAGACCGGGGAGCTGTTTTTT. This encodes CASSSDRAGGKTGELFF.

This clone was seen a handful of times. The chain carries TRBV5-1 and TRBJ2-3; TRBD2 matches at 12 bases. This CDR3 region has 18 residues. With 4 bases clipped from V and 2 bases from J, the junction kept 11 bases outside the gene matches. Looked up from germline, CDR1 is SGHRS and CDR2 is YFSETQ. CDR3: CASSPRLAGALTTDTQYF. The CDR3 DNA reads as TGCGCCAGCAGCCCCCGACTAGCGGGGGCCTTGACCACAGATACGCAGTATTTT.

Points on this clone: Mismatch with germline at one junction end may stem from a read error. The chain has TRBV7-9 and TRBJ2-7; the match to TRBD2 covers 12 bases. CDR1 SEHNR and CDR2 FQNEAQ come from the germline V gene (reference sequence). This CDR3 region has 15 residues. The CDR3 region has the DNA TGTGCCAGCAGCTTTGGACTAGCGGGATCCTTCGAGCAGTACTTC. Its protein is CASSFGLAGSFEQYF.

J is TRBJ1-2 and V is TRBV4-3; 8 bases match TRBD1. V shed 3 bases and J 2 bases; nucleotides not matched to a gene: 2. Germline CDR1 reads LGHNA; CDR2 reads YSLEER. This CDR3 spans 14 amino acids. The chain's CDR3 is CASSHWTGNYGYTF. The CDR3 nucleotides are TGCGCCAGCAGCCACTGGACAGGGAACTATGGCTACACCTTC.

The chain carries TRBV19 and TRBJ2-1, with 8 nucleotides matching TRBD2. After removal of 3 bases from V and 10 bases from J, the junction contained 2 bases not matched to a gene. CDR1 and CDR2 (germline): LNHDA, SQIVND (reference sequence). The CDR3 runs 12 residues. This CDR3 is CASSISGGEQFF. In DNA, the CDR3 is TGTGCCAGTAGTATTTCGGGGGGGGAGCAGTTCTTC.

The genes are TRBV19 and TRBJ1-1; the D is unclear. The CDR3 length is 16 residues. Trimming stripped 3 bases from V and 1 base from J, with 15 bases between. Germline loops: CDR1 LNHDA, CDR2 SQIVND (reference sequence). The CDR3: CASSMTDFQTNTEAFF. The CDR3 nucleotides are TGTGCCAGTAGTATGACGGACTTTCAGACGAACACTGAAGCTTTCTTT.

This chain connects TRBV9 to TRBJ2-3, with 8 bases matching TRBD2. This CDR3 region has 14 residues. With 4 bases clipped from V and 5 bases from J, the junction kept 6 bases outside the gene matches. The germline V gene encodes CDR1 SGDLS and CDR2 YYNGEE. This chain's CDR3 is CASSPGTRGDTQYF. CDR3 nucleotides: TGTGCCAGCAGCCCAGGGACTAGGGGAGATACGCAGTATTTT.

This rearrangement joins TRBV7-2 to TRBJ2-1; tentatively, D is TRBD2 (7 bases). CDR1 SGHTA and CDR2 FQGNSA come from the germline V gene. There are 15 residues in the CDR3. V was clipped by 1 base and J by 6 bases, with 13 bases between them. CDR3 bases: TGTGCCAGCAGCTTAGAGACGGGGGGCCTCAATGAGCAGTTCTTC. This encodes CASSLETGGLNEQFF.

The chain has TRBV12-3 or TRBV12-4 and TRBJ1-3; no clear D gene. This CDR3 has 13 amino acids. Trimming left V 3 bases short and J 3 bases short, with 6 bases between. The chain's CDR3 is CASSLYSGNTIYF. The CDR3 nucleotides are TGTGCCAGCAGTTTGTACAGTGGAAACACCATATATTTT.

The CDR3 region is CASSLTLGQGGSSYNEQFF. The CDR3 region has the DNA TGTGCCAGCAGCTTAACTTTAGGACAGGGGGGCTCGTCCTACAATGAGCAGTTCTTC. The rearrangement uses TRBV7-8 and TRBJ2-1, with TRBD1 matching over 10 bases. J lost 1 base, V lost 2 bases, and 11 bases had no gene match. Germline V CDR1 and CDR2: SGHVS, FQNEAQ. The CDR3 has 19 residues. Full variable domain (remainder filled in from reference TRBV7-8 and TRBJ2-1): GAGVSQSPRYKVAKRGQDVALRCDPISGHVSLFWYQQALGQGPEFLTYFQNEAQLDKSGLPSDRFFAERPEGSVSTLKIQRTQQEDSAVYLCASSLTLGQGGSSYNEQFFGPGTRLTVL.

This clone was observed once. The genes are TRBV15 and TRBJ2-2; 9 bases agree with TRBD1. Trimming took 3 bases from V and 4 from J; bases not matched to a gene: 6. Per the germline V gene, CDR1 is LNHNV and CDR2 is YYDKDF (reference sequence). The CDR3 extends over 16 amino acids. CDR3 protein: CATSSKQGASTGELFF. CDR3 nucleotide sequence: TGTGCCACCAGCAGCAAACAGGGGGCGAGCACCGGGGAGCTGTTTTTT. Combining the CDR3 with reference TRBV15 and TRBJ2-2 gives the whole variable domain DAMVIQNPRYQVTQFGKPVTLSCSQTLNHNVMYWYQQKSSQAPKLLFHYYDKDFNNEADTPDNFQSRRPNTSFCFLDIRSPGLGDTAMYLCATSSKQGASTGELFFGEGSRLTVL.

The chain links TRBV4-3 to TRBJ2-5, with 7 bases fitting TRBD1. V shed 4 bases and J 4 bases; nucleotides not matched to a gene: 6. CDR1 is LGHNA, CDR2 YSLEER, per germline. The CDR3 length is 14 residues. DNA of the CDR3: TGCGCCAGCAGCCGGGACAGTTCGGGAGAGACCCAGTACTTC. This gives the protein CASSRDSSGETQYF.

The chain carries TRBV7-2 and TRBJ2-3, with D maybe TRBD1 (6 bases). The CDR3 length is 13 residues. Germline V gene sequence: CDR1 SGHTA, CDR2 FQGNSA. The V end lost 4 bases, the J end lost 10 bases, and 15 bases lay between the germline ends. CDR3 DNA: TGTGCCAGCAGCTCGAATCTACAGGGTTCGCAGTATTTT. Amino acid sequence: CASSSNLQGSQYF.

The rearrangement joins TRBV27 to TRBJ2-3; 7 bases match TRBD1. The trim removed 3 bases at V and 2 bases at J, leaving 5 bases unmatched. Per the germline V gene, CDR1 is MNHEY and CDR2 is SMNVEV (reference sequence). The CDR3 is made up of 15 amino acids. The CDR3 nucleotides read TGTGCCAGCAGTTTGACAGGGCCGCTCACAGATACGCAGTATTTT. This gives the protein CASSLTGPLTDTQYF.

V is TRBV11-2 and J is TRBJ2-1; D remains unclear. There are 12 residues in the CDR3. Germline-derived CDR1 and CDR2 are SGHAT and FQNNGV. V dropped 2 bases and J dropped 9 bases, with 8 bases sitting between them. The CDR3 nucleotides read TGTGCCAGCAGCTTACGGGTGGGTGAGCAGTTCTTC. This translates into CASSLRVGEQFF. Full variable domain (outside the CDR3, taken from reference TRBV11-2 and TRBJ2-1): EAGVAQSPRYKIIEKRQSVAFWCNPISGHATLYWYQQILGQGPKLLIQFQNNGVVDDSQLPKDRFSAERLKGVDSTLKIQPAKLEDSAVYLCASSLRVGEQFFGPGTRLTVL.

The chain combines TRBV3-1 (or the pseudogene TRBV3-2) with TRBJ2-6; possible D gene TRBD1, 5 bases. The CDR3 contains 19 residues. Per germline, CDR1 LGHDT and CDR2 YNNKEL (reference sequence). The V end lost 0 bases, the J end lost 1 base, and 16 bases lay between the germline ends. This chain's CDR3 is CASSQDWAGLESGANVLTF. CDR3 DNA sequence: TGTGCCAGCAGCCAAGATTGGGCAGGGTTGGAATCTGGGGCCAACGTCCTGACTTTC.

The rearrangement links TRBV6-5 to TRBJ2-7; weak D call: TRBD2 (5 bases). The CDR3 sequence is 16 residues long. The germline CDR1 and CDR2 sequences are MNHEY and SVGAGI. Trimming removed 4 bases from V and 3 bases from J, with 19 bases in between. CDR3 DNA: TGTGCCAGCAGTTCGAGGGTGAAAGCTTCAAACTACGAGCAGTACTTC. This gives the protein CASSSRVKASNYEQYF.

The CDR3 nucleotides read TGTGCCAGCAGCTCCTTGAGAGGTGACGAGACCCAGTACTTC. Translation gives CASSSLRGDETQYF. V gene TRBV5-4 combines with J gene TRBJ2-5; D call uncertain. V lost 3 bases, J lost 5 bases, and 14 bases lay in between. CDR1 is SGHNT and CDR2 is YYREEE in the germline V gene (reference sequence). This CDR3 region has 14 residues.

V gene TRBV19 combines with J gene TRBJ2-4; 8 bases align to TRBD2. After removal of 5 bases from V and 1 base from J, the junction contained 4 bases not matched to a gene. CDR1 is LNHDA and CDR2 is SQIVND in the germline V gene (reference sequence). The CDR3 covers 15 residues. CDR3 sequence: CASSPLAGAKNIQYF. The CDR3 DNA reads as TGTGCCAGTAGTCCCCTAGCGGGTGCCAAAAACATTCAGTACTTC.

V is TRBV28 and J is TRBJ1-6; D is perhaps TRBD1 (5 bases). CDR3 length: 17 residues. Between the trimmed V and J ends, which lost 7 bases and 7 bases, there was a span of 23 bases. Germline loops: CDR1 MDHEN, CDR2 SYDVKM. CDR3 coding DNA: TGTGCCAGCACCCCCGGGTTAGTTCGAAAGGGGAATTCACCCCTCCACTTT. This translates into CASTPGLVRKGNSPLHF.

This chain joins TRBV6-5 and TRBJ1-2, with D possibly TRBD1 on 6 matching bases. V was clipped by 6 bases and J by 8 bases, with 19 bases between them. CDR1 is MNHEY and CDR2 is SVGAGI in the germline V gene. This CDR3 is 14 amino acids long. The CDR3 protein is CASRPPSGQGGYTF. The DNA for the CDR3 is TGTGCCAGCAGGCCTCCCTCGGGGCAGGGGGGCTACACCTTC.

The table lists this clone with a few counts. The gene calls are TRBV9 and TRBJ2-5; a possible D gene is TRBD1 (5 bases). Germline CDR1 SGDLS, CDR2 YYNGEE. This CDR3 is built from 17 residues. Trimming shortened V by 5 bases and J by 5 bases, and 25 bases separated the two germline ends. Written as DNA, the CDR3 is TGTGCCAGCAGTCGTCAGGGATTGCCCAGGTCTTTTGAGACCCAGTACTTC. Translated: CASSRQGLPRSFETQYF. Complete variable domain (other parts from reference TRBV9 and TRBJ2-5): DSGVTQTPKHLITATGQRVTLRCSPRSGDLSVYWYQQSLDQGLQFLIQYYNGEERAKGNILERFSAQQFPDLHSELNLSSLELGDSALYFCASSRQGLPRSFETQYFGPGTRLLVL.

The chain joins TRBV29-1 to TRBJ2-2, with 8 nucleotides matching TRBD2. The CDR3 totals 16 residues. J lost 2 bases, V lost 3 bases, and 8 bases had no gene match. From germline, CDR1 is SQVTM and CDR2 ANQGSEA. The chain's CDR3 is CSVEVPAGANTGELFF. DNA of the CDR3: TGCAGCGTTGAGGTTCCAGCGGGAGCAAACACCGGGGAGCTGTTTTTT.

V is TRBV9 and J is TRBJ2-2; no clear D. Deletions cut 4 bases from V and 7 bases from J, with 11 bases between. Looked up from germline, CDR1 is SGDLS and CDR2 is YYNGEE. CDR3 length equals 13 residues. The CDR3 region has the DNA TGTGCCAGCAGCCCTCGGGTCAACGGGGAGCTGTTTTTT. Its protein is CASSPRVNGELFF.

The chain employs TRBV11-3 and TRBJ2-3; D not certain. Trimming cost V 4 bases and J 5 bases, with 10 bases left between them. The CDR3 has 13 residues. Germline lookup yields CDR1 SGHNT and CDR2 YENEEA. DNA for the CDR3: TGTGCCAGCAGCTCGCTAGATATAGATACGCAGTATTTT. Translating it yields CASSSLDIDTQYF.

The rearrangement uses TRBV11-2 and TRBJ2-5; 9 nucleotides align to TRBD1. Trimming took 5 bases from V and 6 from J; bases not matched to a gene: 10. The CDR3 has 15 amino acids. Germline CDR1 SGHAT, CDR2 FQNNGV. The CDR3, as DNA: TGTGCCAGCAGCCCTAGACTGGACAGGGGTCAGACCCAGTACTTC. Protein product: CASSPRLDRGQTQYF.